The 19 T cell receptor beta chains listed next were all sequenced from one sample in a study of T cell responses to AZD1222 COVID-19 vaccine. This table comes from immunoSEQ multiplex PCR, and its TCRdb copy is limited to in-frame clones, with some not included. The table includes roughly 180,000 clones, approximately 89% detected once. Specimen: peripheral blood, collected 28 days after the second AZD1222 dose. These receptors were obtained from an adult who received the AZD1222 COVID-19 vaccine.

The chain joins TRBV7-2 to TRBJ2-3, with 10 bases identical to TRBD2. The germline V gene has CDR1 SGHTA and CDR2 FQGNSA. This CDR3 spans 15 amino acids. Trimming removed 7 bases from V and 3 bases from J; junction bases left unmatched: 7. This CDR3 reads CASKSSGRGTDTQYF. The DNA for the CDR3 is TGTGCCAGCAAATCTAGCGGGAGAGGGACAGATACGCAGTATTTT.

This chain uses TRBV11-2 with TRBJ2-3; D unresolved. The ends were cut back, 4 bases at V and 2 bases at J, with 13 bases in the middle. The length of the CDR3 is 15 residues. The germline V gene encodes CDR1 SGHAT and CDR2 FQNNGV. The CDR3 nucleotides read TGTGCCAGCAGCTCAAGCCCAGCGATCACAGATACGCAGTATTTT. Amino acids: CASSSSPAITDTQYF.

The chain employs TRBV9 and TRBJ2-1, with TRBD2 matching 9 bases. This CDR3 contains 15 residues. The ends lost 4 bases at V and 6 bases at J; junction bases unmatched: 8. In germline, CDR1 is SGDLS, CDR2 YYNGEE. CDR3 DNA sequence: TGTGCCAGCAGCATAGCGGGAGTGGTACGCAATGAGCAGTTCTTC. As protein: CASSIAGVVRNEQFF.

The chain joins TRBV20-1 to TRBJ2-3; D is perhaps TRBD2 (5 bases). CDR1 DFQATT and CDR2 SNEGSKA come from the germline V gene (reference sequence). V was trimmed by 3 bases and J by 5 bases, leaving 9 bases between them. This CDR3 has 12 residues. The CDR3 DNA follows: TGCAGTGCTAGTATTGAGGGAGATACGCAGTATTTT. It codes for CSASIEGDTQYF.

The chain is built from TRBV6-5 and TRBJ2-3; 7 nucleotides agree with TRBD1. Germline CDR1 is MNHEY and CDR2 is SVGAGI. Unmatched junction bases numbered 13, after V lost 8 bases and J lost 5 bases. CDR3 length: 15 amino acids. CDR3: CASGRTGLMGDTQYF. For the CDR3, the DNA is TGTGCCAGCGGCAGGACAGGACTTATGGGAGATACGCAGTATTTT.

The chain is built from TRBV10-2 and TRBJ2-7, with 9 bases aligning to TRBD1. The CDR3 is 14 amino acids. The germline CDR1 and CDR2 sequences are WSHSY and SAAADI. With 6 bases clipped from V and 5 bases from J, the junction kept 8 bases outside the gene matches. Written as DNA, the CDR3 is TGCGCCAGCAGACAGGGACAGGGTGCGGACGAGCAGTACTTC. As protein: CASRQGQGADEQYF.

The chain employs TRBV18 and TRBJ1-1, with 7 nucleotides matching TRBD1. With V trimmed by 1 base and J by 1 base, 3 bases remained unmatched. Germline values: CDR1 KGHSH, CDR2 LQKENI. The CDR3 spans 15 residues. For the CDR3, the DNA is TGTGCCAGCTCACCACAAGGGGGCTGGAACACTGAAGCTTTCTTT. Encoded protein: CASSPQGGWNTEAFF.

To note about this clone: Its ends do not fully match the called genes, so a read error is possible. This rearrangement joins TRBV4-3 to TRBJ2-5; D might be TRBD2 (6 bases). CDR3 length: 14 amino acids. Germline CDR1 LGHNA, CDR2 YSLEER. The CDR3 spells CASSPFEGPSWGDF. CDR3 sequence (DNA): TGCGCCAGCAGCCCCTTTGAGGGTCCCTCGTGGGGGGACTTC.

V and J are TRBV5-1 and TRBJ1-2; 8 bases map to TRBD1. The CDR3 spans 15 residues. Germline CDR1 reads SGHRS; CDR2 reads YFSETQ. The V segment lost 0 bases and the J segment 4 bases; nucleotides outside the gene matches: 5. CDR3 in DNA: TGCGCCAGCAGCTTGGTGGACAGGGTGGCCTATGGCTACACCTTC. Translated, it gives CASSLVDRVAYGYTF. Variable domain in full (rest from reference TRBV5-1 and TRBJ1-2): KAGVTQTPRYLIKTRGQQVTLSCSPISGHRSVSWYQQTPGQGLQFLFEYFSETQRNKGNFPGRFSGRQFSNSRSEMNVSTLELGDSALYLCASSLVDRVAYGYTFGSGTRLTVV.

The V gene is TRBV19, the J gene TRBJ2-1; D may be TRBD2 (5 bases). In germline, CDR1 is LNHDA, CDR2 SQIVND (reference sequence). V gave up 4 bases and J gave up 6 bases, with 10 bases separating them. The CDR3 loop spans 13 amino acids. The CDR3 nucleotides read TGTGCCAGTAGTAGAGGGAACAGCAATGAGCAGTTCTTC. This gives the protein CASSRGNSNEQFF.

This chain connects TRBV29-1 to TRBJ1-2; D might be TRBD1 (5 bases). The V and J ends lost 6 bases and 7 bases respectively, with 15 bases between them. CDR3 length equals 12 residues. In germline, CDR1 is SQVTM, CDR2 ANQGSEA. Written as DNA, the CDR3 is TGCAGCGTCCGACAGTCCATAGGTGGCTACACCTTC. Amino acids: CSVRQSIGGYTF.

This chain joins TRBV30 and TRBJ1-5; D gene ambiguous. This CDR3 is 13 amino acids long. V lost 1 base, J lost 6 bases, and 10 bases lay in between. Germline values: CDR1 GTSNPN, CDR2 SVGIG (reference sequence). The chain's CDR3 is CAWSAGFSQPQHF. CDR3 DNA sequence: TGTGCCTGGAGTGCGGGGTTTAGTCAGCCCCAGCATTTT. The variable domain in full, with the rest retrieved from reference TRBV30 and TRBJ1-5, is SQTIHQWPATLVQPVGSPLSLECTVEGTSNPNLYWYRQAAGRGLQLLFYSVGIGQISSEVPQNLSASRPQDRQFILSSKKLLLSDSGFYLCAWSAGFSQPQHFGDGTRLSIL.

The chain carries TRBV6-5 and TRBJ2-7; D is uncertain. This CDR3 is built from 13 residues. Germline loops: CDR1 MNHEY, CDR2 SVGAGI. Trimming removed 7 bases from V and 2 bases from J, with 12 bases in between. CDR3 loop: CASTPLMTYEQYF. CDR3 in DNA: TGTGCCAGCACTCCCCTCATGACCTACGAGCAGTACTTC.

The chain has TRBV4-2 and TRBJ1-4, with 7 nucleotides matching TRBD1. This CDR3 is built from 16 residues. V shed 0 bases and J 4 bases; nucleotides not matched to a gene: 5. The germline CDR1 and CDR2 sequences are LGHNA and YNFKEQ. The CDR3 sequence: CASSQDVGQINEKLFF. CDR3 nucleotides: TGTGCCAGCAGCCAAGATGTGGGACAGATTAATGAAAAACTGTTTTTT.

This clone was observed a single time. The chain combines TRBV3-1 (or the pseudogene TRBV3-2) with TRBJ2-4; D not resolved. This CDR3 comprises 14 residues. Germline V lookup: CDR1 LGHDT, CDR2 YNNKEL (reference sequence). Trimming pared 0 bases from V and 6 bases from J, leaving 9 bases between. The CDR3 sequence: CASSQDGGPNIQYF. The CDR3 bases are TGTGCCAGCAGCCAAGATGGTGGCCCAAACATTCAGTACTTC.

The genes are TRBV6-5 and TRBJ1-4; perhaps TRBD1 as D (5 bases). This CDR3 has 14 amino acids. The germline V and J ends were trimmed by 5 bases and 10 bases, with 17 bases remaining between them. CDR1 MNHEY and CDR2 SVGAGI come from the germline V gene. The CDR3 here is CASSPAPGGGKLFF. The CDR3 DNA sequence: TGTGCCAGCAGTCCCGCACCGGGGGGGGGAAAACTGTTTTTT.

The chain uses TRBV28 and TRBJ1-4; possible D gene TRBD1, 5 bases. The germline V gene has CDR1 MDHEN and CDR2 SYDVKM. The CDR3 runs 14 residues. Trimming cost V 4 bases and J 5 bases, with 11 bases left between them. This CDR3 is CASSSPGMNEKLFF. In nucleotides, the CDR3 is TGTGCCAGCAGTTCACCAGGGATGAATGAAAAACTGTTTTTT.

This clone showed up just a few times. The rearrangement joins TRBV9 to TRBJ1-2; 7 nucleotides match TRBD1. With 4 bases clipped from V and 1 base from J, the junction kept 7 bases outside the gene matches. CDR1 SGDLS and CDR2 YYNGEE come from the germline V gene. The CDR3 covers 15 residues. The CDR3 DNA reads as TGTGCCAGCAGCCCGCGACAGGGCAGTAACTATGGCTACACCTTC. Residues: CASSPRQGSNYGYTF.

This clone showed up just once. The chain couples TRBV18 to TRBJ2-7; 8 bases line up with TRBD1. Germline CDR1 reads KGHSH; CDR2 reads LQKENI. The CDR3 length is 15 residues. V dropped 4 bases and J dropped 0; count of bases not matched to a gene: 5. The CDR3 sequence: CASSLSGTGSYEQYF. Written as DNA, the CDR3 is TGTGCCAGCTCACTTTCCGGGACAGGCTCCTACGAGCAGTACTTC.